This T cell receptor (beta chain) was captured in a study of OX40 agonist ivuxolimab in advanced cancers. Turning to the study itself: Averaging about 60 years in age, with a range of about 23 to 79, the cohort was 82.7% male.

A word on this clone: The antigen remains unidentified.

Germline CDR1 and CDR2: SGHDT and YYEEEE. The CDR3 is made up of 16 amino acids. V was clipped by 0 bases and J by 0 bases, with 10 bases between them. Generated by immunoSEQ multiplex PCR, the TCRdb table keeps only in-frame clones and is missing some. The sample yields about 18,000 clones, roughly four fifths seen once. Overall study results and limits: Averaging showed that CD8+ T cells had more expanded clones than CD4+ did.

The sample was CD4+ or CD8+ T cells sorted from blood, taken in a trial of the OX40 agonist ivuxolimab. This chain joins TRBV5-6 and TRBJ1-5; no definite D call. The origin of this receptor is an adult with an advanced solid tumor such as melanoma, head and neck, liver or kidney cancer. This chain's CDR3 is CASSLAASHSNQPQHF. The DNA for the CDR3 is TGTGCCAGCAGCTTGGCGGCCTCCCATAGCAATCAGCCCCAGCATTTT.